These 15 T cell receptor beta chains share one sample of origin, sequenced in a study of blood T cells in healthy people across ages. Through a sample-barcoded 5' primer and a J-beta primer mix, a second PCR was run for 7 to 11 cycles. TCRdb analysed the 5' RACE reads with MiXCR anew, one entry per CDR3 protein. Here the sample spans 800,000 to 1,300,000 distinct CDR3 sequences, 25% being singletons. Another study also made use of these data, one on T cells of mothers and their children.

Sequencing was carried out using blood. These receptors were obtained from a girl aged 2 to 10 in good health.

The rearrangement uses TRBV12-3 or TRBV12-4 and TRBJ2-7; 9 bases match TRBD1. With V trimmed by 8 bases and J by 2 bases, 4 bases remained unmatched. The CDR3 totals 13 residues. The DNA for the CDR3 is TGTGCCAGCCGGGACAGGGTTGCCTACGAGCAGTACTTC. Protein product: CASRDRVAYEQYF.

V is TRBV20-1 and J is TRBJ2-5, with D possibly TRBD1 on 5 matching bases. Germline V gene lookup returns CDR1 DFQATT and CDR2 SNEGSKA (reference sequence). The CDR3 runs to 13 residues. With 2 bases removed from V and 3 bases from J, the gap between germline ends came to 10 bases. CDR3 loop: CSARMQGEETQYF. The CDR3 DNA reads as TGCAGTGCTAGAATGCAGGGCGAAGAGACCCAGTACTTC.

The chain couples TRBV29-1 to TRBJ2-5, with 8 bases identical to TRBD1. Germline V gene data show CDR1 as SQVTM and CDR2 as ANQGSEA. Losses at the gene ends were 3 bases for V and 7 bases for J; bases not matched to a gene: 10. The CDR3 contains 14 residues. This CDR3 is CSVERGQGEGTQYF. In nucleotides, the CDR3 is TGCAGCGTTGAGAGAGGACAGGGAGAAGGGACCCAGTACTTC.

This chain joins TRBV6-5 and TRBJ2-5, with D perhaps matching TRBD1 or TRBD2 (6 bases each). The J call may be incorrect, as the DNA end agrees better with TRBJ2-7. This CDR3 is 14 amino acids long. Germline lookup yields CDR1 MNHEY and CDR2 SVGAGI. CDR3 DNA sequence: TGTGCCAGCAGAGCGAACAGGGCGGGGCACGAGCAGTACTTC. Translation: CASRANRAGHEQYF.

This chain joins TRBV29-1 and TRBJ2-1; a possible D gene is TRBD2 (5 bases). V lost 7 bases to trimming and J lost 0 bases, with 16 bases between them. Germline CDR1 reads SQVTM; CDR2 reads ANQGSEA. The CDR3 runs 15 residues. The CDR3 bases are TGCAGCGCCCATCTAGCTGCGAGCTCCTACAATGAGCAGTTCTTC. Encoded protein: CSAHLAASSYNEQFF.

This clonotype showed up just a few times. This chain connects TRBV7-9 to TRBJ2-1; D perhaps matches TRBD1 (6 bases). The V end was cut by 6 bases, the J end by 5 bases, with 17 bases between. Looked up from germline, CDR1 is SEHNR and CDR2 is FQNEAQ (reference sequence). The CDR3 loop spans 15 amino acids. Here the CDR3 reads CASRLTAQGHNEQFF. In nucleotides, the CDR3 is TGTGCCAGCAGACTGACGGCTCAGGGGCACAATGAGCAGTTCTTC.

The chain employs TRBV28 and TRBJ2-5; no reliable D call. The J call may be faulty, since TRBJ2-7 better matches the DNA end. Germline V gene lookup returns CDR1 MDHEN and CDR2 SYDVKM. The CDR3 length is 12 residues. The CDR3 bases are TGTGCCAGCACGGGCCCTCTGGACGAGCAGTACTTC. This translates into CASTGPLDEQYF.

This clonotype was counted between two and nine times. The V and J genes are TRBV29-1 and TRBJ2-2, with TRBD2 as a possible D gene (6 bases). This CDR3 comprises 13 residues. CDR1 and CDR2 (germline): SQVTM, ANQGSEA. V was pared by 6 bases and J by 6 bases, with 14 bases between. The CDR3 spells CSVITTGAGELFF. The CDR3 DNA reads as TGCAGCGTGATCACGACGGGAGCCGGGGAGCTGTTTTTT.

This clonotype came up a few times. The genes are TRBV7-9 and TRBJ2-5; D gene uncertain. The CDR3 length is 12 residues. Germline CDR1 reads SEHNR; CDR2 reads FQNEAQ (reference sequence). The germline V and J ends were trimmed by 4 bases and 11 bases, with 14 bases remaining between them. CDR3 nucleotides: TGTGCCAGCAGCTCGTCCGATTTGAAGCAGTACTTC. This translates into CASSSSDLKQYF.

The J gene is TRBJ2-3, the V gene TRBV7-3; D gene ambiguous. Germline CDR1 and CDR2: SGHTA and FQGTGA. Trimming removed 5 bases at V and 3 bases at J, with 18 bases between. The length of the CDR3 is 16 residues. CDR3 nucleotide sequence: TGTGCCAGCAGCCTGCAGGCGGACCCGAGGACAGATACGCAGTATTTT. Encoded protein: CASSLQADPRTDTQYF.

The chain combines TRBV7-3 with TRBJ2-3, with TRBD1 matching 8 bases. V lost 0 bases, J lost 1 base, and 6 bases stayed unmatched. This CDR3 comprises 17 residues. CDR1 is SGHTA and CDR2 is FQGTGA in the germline V gene. CDR3 sequence reads: CASSLTGQGGGTDTQYF. The CDR3 nucleotides are TGTGCCAGCAGCTTAACAGGACAGGGTGGTGGCACAGATACGCAGTATTTT. Looking up the rest from reference TRBV7-3 and TRBJ2-3 gives the full variable domain: GAGVSQTPSNKVTEKGKYVELRCDPISGHTALYWYRQSLGQGPEFLIYFQGTGAADDSGLPNDRFFAVRPEGSVSTLKIQRTERGDSAVYLCASSLTGQGGGTDTQYFGPGTRLTVL.

The chain joins TRBV7-2 to TRBJ2-1, with 14 bases lining up with TRBD2. The CDR3 is 19 amino acids. The V and J ends lost 1 base and 8 bases, in that order; junction bases with no gene match: 13. Per the germline V gene, CDR1 is SGHTA and CDR2 is FQGNSA. The CDR3 spells CASSLGTSGGSGPVYEQFF. The CDR3 region has the DNA TGTGCCAGCAGCTTAGGGACTAGCGGGGGGTCCGGCCCGGTGTATGAGCAGTTCTTC.

This clonotype was counted ten times or more. The chain employs TRBV4-3 and TRBJ2-4; TRBD2 might be the D (6 bases). The germline V and J ends were trimmed by 2 bases and 0 bases, with 8 bases remaining between them. The CDR3 runs 15 residues. Germline assignment: CDR1 LGHNA and CDR2 YSLEER. The CDR3 sequence: CASSQRGLAKNIQYF. The CDR3 nucleotides are TGCGCCAGCAGCCAACGGGGGTTAGCCAAAAACATTCAGTACTTC.

This clonotype was counted between two and nine times. This rearrangement joins TRBV7-9 to TRBJ2-4, with 8 bases that match TRBD1. The CDR3 length is 14 residues. From germline, CDR1 is SEHNR and CDR2 FQNEAQ (reference sequence). The ends lost 3 bases at V and 3 bases at J; junction bases unmatched: 1. The CDR3 nucleotides are TGTGCCAGCAGCTTGACAGGGGTCAAAAACATTCAGTACTTC. Residues: CASSLTGVKNIQYF. The complete variable domain, with remaining parts taken from reference TRBV7-9 and TRBJ2-4, reads DTGVSQNPRHKITKRGQNVTFRCDPISEHNRLYWYRQTLGQGPEFLTYFQNEAQLEKSRLLSDRFSAERPKGSFSTLEIQRTEQGDSAMYLCASSLTGVKNIQYFGAGTRLSVL.

This chain joins TRBV6-1 and TRBJ2-7, with D perhaps TRBD1 (6 bases). The CDR3 is 14 residues long. The V end lost 3 bases, the J end lost 3 bases, and 12 bases lay between the germline ends. Per the germline V gene, CDR1 is MNHNS and CDR2 is SASEGT. In nucleotides, the CDR3 is TGTGCCAGCAGTGATTACTTACAGGGCTACGAGCAGTACTTC. The encoded protein is CASSDYLQGYEQYF.